Reported below is one TCR beta chain. With 5 bases removed from V and 1 base from J, the gap between germline ends came to 5 bases. Germline values: CDR1 MNHEY, CDR2 SMNVEV (reference sequence). The CDR3 is 13 amino acids. These data come from a study of blood T cell repertoires in COVID-19. Profiled with immunoSEQ multiplex PCR; TCRdb holds only in-frame clones, not every one. The table lists over 200,000 clones, approximately 86% of them singletons. The sequencing sample was made of peripheral blood. The sequence came from a man between 40 and 49 years old who had recovered from COVID-19. The rearrangement joins TRBV27 to TRBJ2-2, with D hard to call. CDR3 in amino acids: CASSRQNTGELFF. The CDR3 bases are TGTGCCAGCAGTCGACAGAACACCGGGGAGCTGTTTTTT.